These T cell receptor beta chains were read from a single sample in a study of blood T cell repertoires in COVID-19. Generated by immunoSEQ multiplex PCR, the TCRdb table keeps only in-frame clones and is missing some. The sample lists around 28,000 clones, approximately 85% occurring once. The specimen sequenced was peripheral blood. These receptor sequences come from a human donor in a cohort sampled during active COVID-19. Both conserved end residues are trimmed from each CDR3. D genes are given only for firm matches.

>TRBV3-1/TRBV3-2|TRBD2
ASSQGGGPQY
>TRBV5-1|TRBD2
ASSLAGGLDTGELF
>TRBV2|TRBD1
ASSEQGANTEAF
>TRBV7-8|-
ASSPPARTEAF
>TRBV7-3|TRBD2
ASSHSGGWTDTQY
>TRBV6-6|-
ASSRDIGYT
>TRBV19|-
ASSSRYRGEETQY
>TRBV27|TRBD1
ASGPGQRSGANVLT
>TRBV7-8|TRBD1
ASSTRTGLIKETQY
>TRBV7-2|-
ASSSGVNNSPLH
>TRBV7-3|-
ASSPQSTGELF
>TRBV11-2|TRBD1
ASSLGDRDNEKLF
>TRBV2|-
ASSEQGRGLYNSPLH
>TRBV5-6|-
ASSSRTDSFYDSPLH
>TRBV5-1|TRBD1
ASYYRDRVTEAF
>TRBV28|TRBD2
ASSSPSGGAYITDTQY
>TRBV5-1|-
ASSLVEFGSGGESGYT
>TRBV30|TRBD1
AWRTDRGGSPLH
>TRBV7-9|-
ASSAVEIAFYNEQF
>TRBV7-2|TRBD1
ASSPGTGGSIQY
>TRBV30|TRBD1
AWTETGSANYGYT
>TRBV18|-
ASSPNRAEQY
>TRBV4-3|TRBD1
ASSQDRQGSYNEQF
>TRBV4-1|-
ASSQVGSLQPQH
>TRBV9|TRBD2
ASSAGTSGFYEQY
>TRBV30|-
AWSVRRGVNTEAF
>TRBV2|TRBD1
AIHRGNEQY
>TRBV4-3|-
ASSQEWGEGYEQY
>TRBV4-3|-
ASSPRRTENTEAF
>TRBV7-2|TRBD2
ASSWGLAVSDTQY
>TRBV7-2|-
ASSLSQGGPYEQY
>TRBV6-2/TRBV6-3|TRBD2
ASSPGLTYEQY
>TRBV27|TRBD2
ASSLLAGGRSTDTQY
>TRBV6-6|-
ASSYEGEETQY
>TRBV12-5|TRBD2
ASGLASGGADTDTQY
>TRBV27|TRBD1
ASSFGTGKAEQY
>TRBV19|-
ASSIGRELRANYGYT
>TRBV6-5|-
ASTLRGELRGQY
>TRBV5-1|TRBD1
ASSLTTGASGNTIY
>TRBV7-3|-
ASSSSSELQETQY
>TRBV9|TRBD2
ASSFRTRPQDEQF
>TRBV11-2|TRBD1
ASSQTGFSNQPQH
>TRBV13|TRBD2
ASSLAGLAGEDNEQF
>TRBV6-5|TRBD1
ASSSHRTGVGYT
>TRBV6-2/TRBV6-3|-
ASSLRENHEQY